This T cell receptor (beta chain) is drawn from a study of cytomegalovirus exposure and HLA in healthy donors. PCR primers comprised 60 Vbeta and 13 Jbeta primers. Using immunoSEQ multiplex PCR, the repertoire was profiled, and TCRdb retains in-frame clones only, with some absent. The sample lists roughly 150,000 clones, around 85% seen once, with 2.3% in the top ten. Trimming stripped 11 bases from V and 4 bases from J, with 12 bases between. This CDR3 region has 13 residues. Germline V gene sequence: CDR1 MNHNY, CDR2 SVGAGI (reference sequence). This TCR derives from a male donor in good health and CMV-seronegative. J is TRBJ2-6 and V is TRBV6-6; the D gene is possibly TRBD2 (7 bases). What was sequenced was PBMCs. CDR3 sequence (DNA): TGTGCCGGCCGGGGGGCGGGGGCCAACGTCCTGACTTTC. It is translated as CAGRGAGANVLTF.